The 24 T cell receptor beta chains in this list originate from one sample, sequenced in a study of siplizumab effects on memory and regulatory T cells. Measured with immunoSEQ multiplex PCR; TCRdb has only the in-frame clones, and not every one. The profile shows approximately 84,000 clones, approximately 95% of them singletons. Source material: CD8+ T cells sorted from blood. The receptor set was obtained from a human donor in good health.

The rearrangement links TRBV11-3 to TRBJ2-1, with 7 bases aligning to TRBD2. The V and J ends lost 4 bases and 6 bases, in that order; junction bases with no gene match: 9. This CDR3 contains 15 residues. Germline V gives CDR1 SGHNT, CDR2 YENEEA. In DNA, the CDR3 is TGTGCCAGCAGCTCCATTTTCGGCGGGAGCAATGAGCAGTTCTTC. Protein product: CASSSIFGGSNEQFF.

This rearrangement joins TRBV19 to TRBJ2-1; 14 nucleotides line up with TRBD2. The CDR3 runs to 15 residues. V dropped 5 bases and J dropped 6; count of bases not matched to a gene: 3. CDR1 is LNHDA and CDR2 is SQIVND in the germline V gene (reference sequence). The CDR3: CASSHGTSGSNEQFF. As DNA, the CDR3 is TGTGCCAGTAGTCATGGGACTAGCGGGAGCAATGAGCAGTTCTTC.

This clone was found a few times. This chain uses TRBV5-1 with TRBJ2-5; 7 bases agree with TRBD2. With 3 bases clipped from V and 2 bases from J, the junction kept 4 bases outside the gene matches. CDR1 SGHRS and CDR2 YFSETQ come from the germline V gene. The CDR3 consists of 14 residues. CDR3 amino acids: CASSSASGQETQYF. The DNA for the CDR3 is TGCGCCAGCAGCTCGGCTAGCGGTCAAGAGACCCAGTACTTC.

CDR3 nucleotides: TGCGCCAGCAGCTTGAGACTGAGCTCCTACAATGAGCAGTTCTTC. As protein: CASSLRLSSYNEQFF. The chain combines TRBV5-1 with TRBJ2-1; no clear D gene. V was trimmed by 1 base and J by 0 bases, leaving 8 bases between them. CDR3 size: 15 residues. Germline V gene data show CDR1 as SGHRS and CDR2 as YFSETQ. The full variable domain, in which reference TRBV5-1 and TRBJ2-1 provide the parts outside the CDR3, is KAGVTQTPRYLIKTRGQQVTLSCSPISGHRSVSWYQQTPGQGLQFLFEYFSETQRNKGNFPGRFSGRQFSNSRSEMNVSTLELGDSALYLCASSLRLSSYNEQFFGPGTRLTVL.

The rearrangement links TRBV6-1 to TRBJ1-1, with unresolved D. Germline lookup yields CDR1 MNHNS and CDR2 SASEGT. This CDR3 has 14 amino acids. The V and J ends lost 2 bases and 1 base respectively, with 8 bases between them. CDR3 sequence: CASSESHENTEAFF. CDR3 DNA: TGTGCCAGCAGTGAATCCCACGAGAACACTGAAGCTTTCTTT.

This chain connects TRBV7-9 to TRBJ2-7; D is possibly TRBD2 (5 bases). CDR1 SEHNR and CDR2 FQNEAQ come from the germline V gene (reference sequence). Trimming left V 2 bases short and J 5 bases short, with 7 bases between. This CDR3 is built from 12 residues. CDR3 nucleotide sequence: TGTGCCAGCAGCTTAATCGGGAACGAGCAGTACTTC. Translated: CASSLIGNEQYF.

This chain joins TRBV9 and TRBJ2-7, with TRBD2 as a possible D gene (8 bases). The length of the CDR3 is 14 residues. Germline-derived CDR1 and CDR2 are SGDLS and YYNGEE. Trimming took off 4 bases at V and 6 bases at J, with 17 bases between the two ends. Written as DNA, the CDR3 is TGTGCCAGCAGCTCCAGGGGGGCGGGGGGCGAGCAGTACTTC. Amino acid sequence: CASSSRGAGGEQYF. The variable domain in full, completed from reference TRBV9 and TRBJ2-7, reads DSGVTQTPKHLITATGQRVTLRCSPRSGDLSVYWYQQSLDQGLQFLIQYYNGEERAKGNILERFSAQQFPDLHSELNLSSLELGDSALYFCASSSRGAGGEQYFGPGTRLTVT.

The rearrangement uses TRBV19 and TRBJ2-3; maybe TRBD2 (5 bases). The CDR3 is 13 amino acids. Germline assignment: CDR1 LNHDA and CDR2 SQIVND (reference sequence). V was clipped by 3 bases and J by 2 bases, with 6 bases between them. CDR3 sequence (DNA): TGTGCCAGTAGTATGAGGGTCACAGATACGCAGTATTTT. Translating it yields CASSMRVTDTQYF.

The chain employs TRBV5-4 and TRBJ1-1; perhaps TRBD1 as D (5 bases). The V end was cut by 2 bases, the J end by 6 bases, with 8 bases between. CDR3 length: 12 amino acids. In germline, CDR1 is SGHNT, CDR2 YYREEE (reference sequence). This CDR3 reads CASSFRQSEAFF. CDR3 in DNA: TGTGCCAGCAGCTTTCGACAGTCTGAAGCTTTCTTT.

This chain links TRBV2 with TRBJ2-1, with D perhaps TRBD2 (6 bases). Germline CDR1 reads SNHLY; CDR2 reads FYNNEI. This CDR3 region has 15 residues. With 4 bases removed from V and 0 bases from J, the gap between germline ends came to 10 bases. The chain's CDR3 is CASSADGSSYNEQFF. CDR3 sequence (DNA): TGTGCCAGCAGTGCCGACGGGAGCTCCTACAATGAGCAGTTCTTC. Using reference TRBV2 and TRBJ2-1 for the parts outside the CDR3, the full variable domain is EPEVTQTPSHQVTQMGQEVILRCVPISNHLYFYWYRQILGQKVEFLVSFYNNEISEKSEIFDDQFSVERPDGSNFTLKIRSTKLEDSAMYFCASSADGSSYNEQFFGPGTRLTVL.

V and J are TRBV6-1 and TRBJ1-5, with 7 bases fitting TRBD1. Trimming at V came to 3 bases and at J to 7 bases, leaving 6 bases not matched to a gene. Germline V gene sequence: CDR1 MNHNS, CDR2 SASEGT. The CDR3 loop spans 14 amino acids. CDR3 amino acids: CASSEVNRGQPQHF. CDR3 DNA: TGTGCCAGCAGTGAGGTGAACAGGGGCCAGCCCCAGCATTTT.

The DNA of the CDR3 is TGTGCCTGGAGTGTGGGCAGGGGGCTTATCTACGAGCAGTACTTC. Translating it yields CAWSVGRGLIYEQYF. The chain joins TRBV30 to TRBJ2-7; 8 bases agree with TRBD1. With V trimmed by 0 bases and J by 3 bases, 7 bases remained unmatched. Germline V lookup: CDR1 GTSNPN, CDR2 SVGIG (reference sequence). This CDR3 is built from 15 residues.

V usage is TRBV7-9 and J usage is TRBJ2-7; D call uncertain. Trimming shortened V by 3 bases and J by 3 bases, and 6 bases separated the two germline ends. The CDR3 has 12 amino acids. Per germline, CDR1 SEHNR and CDR2 FQNEAQ (reference sequence). CDR3 DNA sequence: TGTGCCAGCAGCTTGCAGGTCTACGAGCAGTACTTC. Its translation is CASSLQVYEQYF.

The rearrangement uses TRBV7-9 and TRBJ1-5, with D possibly being TRBD1 (5 bases). This CDR3 has 14 residues. V lost 5 bases to trimming and J lost 0 bases, with 8 bases between them. The germline V gene has CDR1 SEHNR and CDR2 FQNEAQ (reference sequence). CDR3 sequence: CASSIDSSNQPQHF. CDR3 nucleotide sequence: TGTGCCAGCAGCATCGACAGTAGCAATCAGCCCCAGCATTTT.

The CDR3 DNA is TGTGCCAGCAGTTTCCGATTCCCCCCAGGGCTGGACTACGAGCAGTACTTC. Its translation is CASSFRFPPGLDYEQYF. The chain combines TRBV28 with TRBJ2-7, with D perhaps TRBD1 (5 bases). Between the trimmed V and J ends, which lost 3 bases and 3 bases, there was a span of 21 bases. Germline V gives CDR1 MDHEN, CDR2 SYDVKM. The CDR3 has 17 amino acids.

The genes are TRBV6-1 and TRBJ2-2, with D unresolved. Germline V gene data show CDR1 as MNHNS and CDR2 as SASEGT. Between the trimmed V and J ends, which lost 10 bases and 0 bases, there was a span of 15 bases. The CDR3 sequence is 15 residues long. CDR3 coding DNA: TGTGCCATTCCCCCCGACAAGACGAACACCGGGGAGCTGTTTTTT. This codes for CAIPPDKTNTGELFF.

This clone was seen once. This chain links TRBV28 with TRBJ2-3; D is perhaps TRBD1 (5 bases). The CDR3 length is 14 residues. CDR1 MDHEN and CDR2 SYDVKM come from the germline V gene. V was clipped by 3 bases and J by 7 bases, with 14 bases between them. As DNA, the CDR3 is TGTGCCAGCAGTTTGGGGCTTAATGGGAATACGCAGTATTTT. Residues: CASSLGLNGNTQYF.

The chain uses TRBV7-2 and TRBJ2-1; 8 bases match TRBD2. Germline-derived CDR1 and CDR2 are SGHTA and FQGNSA. V was clipped by 5 bases and J by 4 bases; unmatched bases: 13. The length of the CDR3 is 17 residues. CDR3 in amino acids: CASSREATLAGYNEQFF. Here the CDR3 DNA reads TGTGCCAGCAGCCGGGAGGCAACTTTAGCGGGGTACAATGAGCAGTTCTTC. Combining the CDR3 with reference TRBV7-2 and TRBJ2-1 gives the whole variable domain GAGVSQSPSNKVTEKGKDVELRCDPISGHTALYWYRQSLGQGLEFLIYFQGNSAPDKSGLPSDRFSAERTGGSVSTLTIQRTQQEDSAVYLCASSREATLAGYNEQFFGPGTRLTVL.

This chain uses TRBV27 with TRBJ2-7; D possibly corresponds to TRBD2 (6 bases). V was cut by 5 bases and J by 0 bases, with 11 bases left in between. The CDR3 covers 14 residues. CDR1 is MNHEY and CDR2 is SMNVEV in the germline V gene (reference sequence). The CDR3 here is CASSPGLLSYEQYF. As DNA, the CDR3 is TGTGCCAGCAGTCCGGGACTCCTCTCCTACGAGCAGTACTTC.

The genes are TRBV13 and TRBJ1-1; D is perhaps TRBD1 (6 bases). The germline V and J ends were trimmed by 5 bases and 1 base, with 11 bases remaining between them. Per the germline V gene, CDR1 is PRHDT and CDR2 is FYEKMQ (reference sequence). The CDR3 extends over 14 amino acids. The CDR3 protein is CASSRGGTNTEAFF. CDR3 coding DNA: TGTGCCAGCAGCCGGGGGGGCACGAACACTGAAGCTTTCTTT.

The V and J genes are TRBV19 and TRBJ2-7; possible D gene TRBD2, 5 bases. Germline V lookup: CDR1 LNHDA, CDR2 SQIVND (reference sequence). The CDR3 runs to 15 residues. The V end lost 3 bases, the J end lost 2 bases, and 14 bases lay between the germline ends. CDR3 in amino acids: CASSMDSDGAYEQYF. CDR3 in DNA: TGTGCCAGTAGTATGGACTCGGACGGAGCCTACGAGCAGTACTTC.

The chain is built from TRBV19 and TRBJ2-5; D gene ambiguous. The CDR3 has 15 residues. V lost 5 bases and J 0 bases, leaving 13 bases between the germline ends. Per germline, CDR1 LNHDA and CDR2 SQIVND (reference sequence). The DNA of the CDR3 is TGTGCCAGTAGTGTCTCACTCTCGTACCAAGAGACCCAGTACTTC. Protein sequence: CASSVSLSYQETQYF.

This chain links TRBV19 with TRBJ2-3, with D perhaps matching TRBD2 (6 bases). The CDR3 is made up of 18 amino acids. Germline V CDR1 and CDR2: LNHDA, SQIVND (reference sequence). The V end was cut by 8 bases, the J end by 1 base, with 25 bases between. Here the CDR3 DNA reads TGTGCCAGTGGAAGTACGGCTCCCGGGTGGGAGGGCACAGATACGCAGTATTTT. Translation gives CASGSTAPGWEGTDTQYF.

The chain recombines TRBV11-2 with TRBJ2-1; D remains unclear. V lost 3 bases and J lost 0, with 9 bases in between. Per the germline V gene, CDR1 is SGHAT and CDR2 is FQNNGV. This CDR3 spans 15 amino acids. In nucleotides, the CDR3 is TGTGCCAGCAGCTTCCTGGGTAACTCCTACAATGAGCAGTTCTTC. Translation gives CASSFLGNSYNEQFF.